This is a list of T cell receptor beta chains from one sample in a study of blood T cells in healthy people across ages. TCRdb reprocessed the 5' RACE reads with MiXCR, giving one entry per CDR3 protein. The sample comprises 550,000 to 750,000 distinct CDR3 sequences, 20% to 25% of which are singletons, and roughly 3.6% rests with the top ten. Sample: blood. These receptors were obtained from a man in his 70s in good health. Each CDR3 is given without its conserved first and last residue. A D gene is named only where the DNA matches it firmly.

v_call d_call cdr3_aa
TRBV20-1 TRBD2 SASESGIGTYEQY
TRBV7-9 TRBD1 ASSLQGAEGTQY
TRBV11-2 TRBD1 ASRSPRDSHTQY
TRBV9 TRBD1 ASSVGGGVNTEAF
TRBV5-1 NA ASSLGLRGQLQETQY
TRBV19 NA ASSIAGDSYEQY
TRBV29-1 NA SVEDRQGETQY
TRBV7-6 TRBD2 ASSPGLAGRSTDTQY
TRBV3-1 TRBD2 ASSARGGLAGQETQY
TRBV12-3/TRBV12-4 NA ASGWGSDEQF
TRBV20-1 TRBD2 SASPSGVPDTQY
TRBV5-6 TRBD2 ASSSWTSGSGDTQY
TRBV5-1 TRBD2 ASSGDSGRAGSEQF
TRBV27 TRBD2 ASTLAGANTDTQY
TRBV29-1 NA SVGGGLDAQY
TRBV20-1 TRBD2 SARIGTSGRNLLGTQY
TRBV3-1 NA ASSTGGFQETQY
TRBV28 NA ASSLHSYYGYT
TRBV5-4 TRBD2 ASSLDWGGQETQY
TRBV20-1 TRBD2 SATNNLRAGRSETQY